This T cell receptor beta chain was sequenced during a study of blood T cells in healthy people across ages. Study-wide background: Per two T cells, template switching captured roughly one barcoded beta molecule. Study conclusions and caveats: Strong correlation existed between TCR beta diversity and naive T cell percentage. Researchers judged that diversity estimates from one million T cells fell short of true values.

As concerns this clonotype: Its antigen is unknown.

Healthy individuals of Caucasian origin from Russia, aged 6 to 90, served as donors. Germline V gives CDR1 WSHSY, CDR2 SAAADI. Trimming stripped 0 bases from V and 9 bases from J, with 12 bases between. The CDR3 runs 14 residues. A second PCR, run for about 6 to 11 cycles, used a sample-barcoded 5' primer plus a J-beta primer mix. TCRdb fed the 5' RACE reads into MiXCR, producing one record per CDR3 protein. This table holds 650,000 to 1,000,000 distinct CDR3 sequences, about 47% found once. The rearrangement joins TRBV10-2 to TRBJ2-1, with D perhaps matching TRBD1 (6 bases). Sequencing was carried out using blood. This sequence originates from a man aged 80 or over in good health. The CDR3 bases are TGCGCCAGCAGTGAGTCTCTGGGGGCGAGTGAGCAGTTCTTC. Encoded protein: CASSESLGASEQFF.